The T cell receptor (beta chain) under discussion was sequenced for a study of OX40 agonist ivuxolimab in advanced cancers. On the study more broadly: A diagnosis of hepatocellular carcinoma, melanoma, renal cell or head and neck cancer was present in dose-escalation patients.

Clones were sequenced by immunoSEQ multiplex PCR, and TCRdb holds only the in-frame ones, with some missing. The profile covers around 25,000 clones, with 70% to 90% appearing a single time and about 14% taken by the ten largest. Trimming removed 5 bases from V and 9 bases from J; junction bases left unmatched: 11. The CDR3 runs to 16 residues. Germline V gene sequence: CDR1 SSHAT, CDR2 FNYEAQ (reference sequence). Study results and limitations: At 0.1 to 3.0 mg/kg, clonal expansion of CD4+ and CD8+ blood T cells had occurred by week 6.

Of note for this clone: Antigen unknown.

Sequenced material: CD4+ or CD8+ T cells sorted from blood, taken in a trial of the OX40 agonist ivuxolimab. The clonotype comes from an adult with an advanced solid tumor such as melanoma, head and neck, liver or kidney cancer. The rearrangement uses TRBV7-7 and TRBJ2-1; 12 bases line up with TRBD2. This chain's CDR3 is CASSPASGGAKGEQFF. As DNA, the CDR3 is TGTGCCAGCAGCCCGGCTAGCGGGGGGGCCAAGGGTGAGCAGTTCTTC. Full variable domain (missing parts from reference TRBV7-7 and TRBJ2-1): GAGVSQSPRYKVTKRGQDVTLRCDPISSHATLYWYQQALGQGPEFLTYFNYEAQPDKSGLPSDRFSAERPEGSISTLTIQRTEQRDSAMYRCASSPASGGAKGEQFFGPGTRLTVL.